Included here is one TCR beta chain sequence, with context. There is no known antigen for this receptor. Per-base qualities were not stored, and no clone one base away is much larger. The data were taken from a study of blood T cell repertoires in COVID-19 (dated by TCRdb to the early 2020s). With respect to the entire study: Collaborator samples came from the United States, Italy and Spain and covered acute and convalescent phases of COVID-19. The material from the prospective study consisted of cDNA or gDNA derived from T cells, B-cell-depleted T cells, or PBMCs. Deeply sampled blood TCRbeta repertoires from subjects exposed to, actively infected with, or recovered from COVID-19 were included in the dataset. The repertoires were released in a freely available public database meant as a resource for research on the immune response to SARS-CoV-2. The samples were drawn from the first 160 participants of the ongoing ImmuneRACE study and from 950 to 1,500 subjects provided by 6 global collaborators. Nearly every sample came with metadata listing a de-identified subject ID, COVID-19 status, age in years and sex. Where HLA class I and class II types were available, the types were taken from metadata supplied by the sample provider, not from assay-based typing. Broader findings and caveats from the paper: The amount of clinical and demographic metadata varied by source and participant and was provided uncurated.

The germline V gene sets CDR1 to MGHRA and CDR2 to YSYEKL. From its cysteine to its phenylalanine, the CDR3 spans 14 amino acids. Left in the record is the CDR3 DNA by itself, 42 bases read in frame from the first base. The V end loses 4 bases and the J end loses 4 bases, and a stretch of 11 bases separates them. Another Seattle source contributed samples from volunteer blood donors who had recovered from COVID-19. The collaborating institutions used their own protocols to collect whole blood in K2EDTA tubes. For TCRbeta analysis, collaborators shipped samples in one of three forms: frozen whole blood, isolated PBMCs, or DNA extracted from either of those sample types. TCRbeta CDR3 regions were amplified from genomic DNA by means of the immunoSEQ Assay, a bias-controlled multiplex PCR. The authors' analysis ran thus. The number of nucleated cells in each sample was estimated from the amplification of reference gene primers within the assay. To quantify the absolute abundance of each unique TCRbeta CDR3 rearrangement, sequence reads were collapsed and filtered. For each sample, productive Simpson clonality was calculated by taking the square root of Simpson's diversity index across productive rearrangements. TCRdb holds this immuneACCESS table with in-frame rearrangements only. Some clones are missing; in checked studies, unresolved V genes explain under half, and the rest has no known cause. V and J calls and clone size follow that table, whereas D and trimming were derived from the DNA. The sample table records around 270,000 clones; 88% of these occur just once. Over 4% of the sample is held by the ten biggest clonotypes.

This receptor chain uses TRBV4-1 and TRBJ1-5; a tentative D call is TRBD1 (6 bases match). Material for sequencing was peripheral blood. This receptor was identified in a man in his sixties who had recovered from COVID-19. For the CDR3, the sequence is CASSLEDRNQPQHF. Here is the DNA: TGCGCCAGCAGCCTAGAGGACAGAAATCAGCCCCAGCATTTT.